This T cell receptor (beta chain) was obtained from a study of blood T cell repertoires in COVID-19. Study overall: Samples representing acute and convalescent COVID-19 were sourced from the United States, Italy and Spain.

Per the authors' pipeline: Estimated nucleated cell counts came from reference gene primer amplification. Libraries were prepared by immunoSEQ multiplex PCR; TCRdb keeps only in-frame clonotypes and omits some of them. The D gene and trimming were derived from the DNA, and the V and J assignments and clone size from that table. The sample contains hundreds of thousands of clones, more than 85% of which appear only once. This TCR derives from a human donor in a cohort sampled during active COVID-19. Sequencing was performed on peripheral blood.

This CDR3 is CASSQDRAGQGIGYTF. CDR3 nucleotides: TGTGCCAGCAGCCAAGATCGTGCGGGACAGGGAATTGGCTACACCTTC. This chain joins TRBV3-1 (or the pseudogene TRBV3-2) and TRBJ1-2; TRBD1 matches at 9 bases. The V gene end was trimmed by 0 bases and the J gene end by 7 bases; junction bases not matched to a gene: 9. The germline V gene encodes CDR1 LGHDT and CDR2 YNNKEL (reference sequence). The CDR3 sequence is 16 residues long.